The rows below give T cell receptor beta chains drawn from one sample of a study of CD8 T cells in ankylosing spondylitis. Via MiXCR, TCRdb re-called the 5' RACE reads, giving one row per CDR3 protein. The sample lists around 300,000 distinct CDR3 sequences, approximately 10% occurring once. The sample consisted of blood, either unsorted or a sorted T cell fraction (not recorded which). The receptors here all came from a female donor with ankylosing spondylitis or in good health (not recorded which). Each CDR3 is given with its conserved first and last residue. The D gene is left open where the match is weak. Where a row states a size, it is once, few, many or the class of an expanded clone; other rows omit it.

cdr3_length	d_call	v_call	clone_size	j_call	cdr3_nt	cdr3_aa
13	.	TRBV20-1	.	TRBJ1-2	TGCAGTGCTAGTGACAGTGCCCATTATGGCTACACCTTC	CSASDSAHYGYTF
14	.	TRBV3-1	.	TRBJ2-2	TGTGCCAGCAGCCGGGCCCCAGCCCCCGGGGAGCTGTTTTTT	CASSRAPAPGELFF
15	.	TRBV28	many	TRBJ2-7	TGTGCCAGCTCCTGGGCCGGGAGATTGGGCAACGAGCAGTACTTC	CASSWAGRLGNEQYF
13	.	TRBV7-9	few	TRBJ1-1	TGTGCCAGCAGCTTGGGAGGTCTACAGGAAGCTTTCTTT	CASSLGGLQEAFF
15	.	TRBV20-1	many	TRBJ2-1	TGCAGTGCTAGAGATTGGAGCGCTCAGTACAATGAGCAGTTCTTC	CSARDWSAQYNEQFF
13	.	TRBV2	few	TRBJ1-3	TGTGCCAGCAGGGGGGACCCTGGAAACACCATATATTTT	CASRGDPGNTIYF
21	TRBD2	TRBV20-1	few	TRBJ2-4	TGCAGTGCTAGAGATCTAATAAGTGGGGGACTAGGGTCGTTATCCAAAAACATTCAGTACTTC	CSARDLISGGLGSLSKNIQYF
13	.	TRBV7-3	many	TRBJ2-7	TGTGCCAGCAGCCCCGGCGGGGCTTACGAGCAGTACTTC	CASSPGGAYEQYF
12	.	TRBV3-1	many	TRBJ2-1	TGTGCCAGCAGCCTCCGACTCAATGAGCAGTTCTTC	CASSLRLNEQFF
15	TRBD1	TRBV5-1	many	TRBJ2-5	TGCGCCAGCAGCCCAGGACAGGGGGCCTGGGAGACCCAGTACTTC	CASSPGQGAWETQYF
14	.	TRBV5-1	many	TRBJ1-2	TGCGCCAGCAGCTTGGAAGGATATAACTATGGCTACACCTTC	CASSLEGYNYGYTF
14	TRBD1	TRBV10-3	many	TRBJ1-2	TGTGCCATCAGCCGGGACAGAGACAACTATGGCTACACCTTC	CAISRDRDNYGYTF
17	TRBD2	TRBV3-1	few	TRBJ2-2	TGTGCCAGCAGCCCGCCATTTAGCGGGAGGAACACCGGGGAGCTGTTTTTT	CASSPPFSGRNTGELFF
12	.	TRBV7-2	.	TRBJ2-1	TGTACCAGCAGCTTAGCGCGCAATGAGCAGTTCTTC	CTSSLARNEQFF
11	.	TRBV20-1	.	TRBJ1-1	TGCAGTGCTAGAGGACCTGTTGAAGCTTTCTTT	CSARGPVEAFF
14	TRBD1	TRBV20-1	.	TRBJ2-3	TGCAGTGCTAGATGGACAGGGGTTGTAGAGACGCAGTATTTT	CSARWTGVVETQYF
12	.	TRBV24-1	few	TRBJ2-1	TGTGCCACCAGTGTCTTGGGAGGTGAGCAGTTCTTC	CATSVLGGEQFF
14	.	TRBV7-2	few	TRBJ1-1	TGTGCCAGCAGCTTAGGAAACGGGAACACTGAAGCTTTCTTT	CASSLGNGNTEAFF
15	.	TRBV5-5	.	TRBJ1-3	TGTGCCAGCAGCTTGGTATTCCACTCTGGAAACACCATATATTTT	CASSLVFHSGNTIYF
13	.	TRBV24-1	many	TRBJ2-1	TGTGCCACCAGTGATCCCCCAAGTTATGAGCAGTTCTTC	CATSDPPSYEQFF
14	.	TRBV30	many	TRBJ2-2	TGTGCCTGGCGCGTCGCTGCGAACACCGGGGAGCTGTTTTTT	CAWRVAANTGELFF
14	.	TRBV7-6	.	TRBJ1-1	TGTGCCAGCAGCCAACGGGGGTGGGGAAATGAAGCTTTCTTT	CASSQRGWGNEAFF
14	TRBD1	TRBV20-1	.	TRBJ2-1	TGCAGTGCCCAGGGGGAGAGCTCCTACAATGAGCAGTTCTTC	CSAQGESSYNEQFF
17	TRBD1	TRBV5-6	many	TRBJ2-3	TGTGCCAGCAGCTCAACCGGGACAGGGGGTTTTATCGATACGCAGTATTTT	CASSSTGTGGFIDTQYF
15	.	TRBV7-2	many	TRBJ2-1	TGTGCCAGCAGCCTATGGGGGGGCGCCATAAATGAGCAGTTCTTC	CASSLWGGAINEQFF
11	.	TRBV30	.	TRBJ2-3	TGTGCCTGGAGTGTAGGAGATACGCAGTATTTT	CAWSVGDTQYF
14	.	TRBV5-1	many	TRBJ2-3	TGCGCCAGCAGTCCGAGCGGTGGCACAGATACGCAGTATTTT	CASSPSGGTDTQYF
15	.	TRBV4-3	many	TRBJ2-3	TGCGCCAGCAGCCGATTTCAGGTTGGCACAGATACGCAGTATTTT	CASSRFQVGTDTQYF
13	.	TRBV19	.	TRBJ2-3	TGTGCCAGTTCTGTAGGAGTGCTTTATACGCAGTATTTT	CASSVGVLYTQYF
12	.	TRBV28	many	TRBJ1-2	TGTGCCAGCAAGAAAGGAGACTATGGCTACACCTTC	CASKKGDYGYTF
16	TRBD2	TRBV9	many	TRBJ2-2	TGTGCCAGCAGCGTAGGAAGCGGGGGTTACACCGGGGGGCTGTTTTTT	CASSVGSGGYTGGLFF
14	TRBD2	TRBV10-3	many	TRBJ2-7	TGTGCCATCAGTACCGGGACTAGCGTCTACGAGCAGTACTTC	CAISTGTSVYEQYF
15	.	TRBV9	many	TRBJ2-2	TGTGCCAGCAGCGTAGGAGGGGAGAGCACCGGGGAGCTGTTTTTT	CASSVGGESTGELFF
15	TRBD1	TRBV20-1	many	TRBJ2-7	TGCAGTGCTAGCCCACGGAGGGACAGGGTCTACGAGCAGTACTTC	CSASPRRDRVYEQYF
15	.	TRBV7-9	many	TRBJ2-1	TGTGCCAGCAGCTGGAAATATAGGACACCCAATGAGCAGTTCTTC	CASSWKYRTPNEQFF
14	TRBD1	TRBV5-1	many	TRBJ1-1	TGCGCCAGCAGCTTAGGGGGCGGCTTCACTGAAGCTTTCTTT	CASSLGGGFTEAFF
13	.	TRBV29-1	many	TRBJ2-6	TGCAGCGTTGAGCACTCTGGGGCCAACGTCCTGACTTTC	CSVEHSGANVLTF
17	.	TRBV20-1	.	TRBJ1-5	TGCTGTGCTAGAGATATCGGGGGACCCTATAGCAATCAGCCCCAGCATTTT	CCARDIGGPYSNQPQHF
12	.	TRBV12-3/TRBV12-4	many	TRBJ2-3	TGTGCCAGCAGTTTAATGAGGGATACGCAGTATTTT	CASSLMRDTQYF
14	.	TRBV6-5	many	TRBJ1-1	TGTGCCAGCAGTTACTCGAACTTCAACCCTGAAGCTTTCTTT	CASSYSNFNPEAFF
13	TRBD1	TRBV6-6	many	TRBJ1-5	TGTGCCAGCAGTTACGGGACAGCTAAGCCCCAGCATTTT	CASSYGTAKPQHF
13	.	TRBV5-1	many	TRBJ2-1	TGCGCCAGCAGCCCCCCTGTGGGGAATGAGCAGTTCTTC	CASSPPVGNEQFF
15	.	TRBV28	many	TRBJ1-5	TGTGCCAGCAGTTTAAACGGGGGACTAAATCAGCCCCAGCATTTT	CASSLNGGLNQPQHF
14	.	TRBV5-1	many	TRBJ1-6	TGCGCCAGCAGAATGGACGGATATAATTCACCCCTCCACTTT	CASRMDGYNSPLHF
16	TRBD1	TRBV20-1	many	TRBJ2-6	TGCAGTGCCAGGGGGACAGCTTTTTCTGGGGCCAACGTCCTGACTTTC	CSARGTAFSGANVLTF
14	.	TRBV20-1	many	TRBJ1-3	TGCAGTGCTAGGGCAGCGCACTCTGGAAACACCATATATTTT	CSARAAHSGNTIYF
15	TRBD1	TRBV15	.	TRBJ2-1	TGTGCCACCAGCGCGCGGACAGGGGGTAACAATGAGCAGTTCTTC	CATSARTGGNNEQFF
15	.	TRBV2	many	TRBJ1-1	TGTGCCAGCAGTGCCGGACGGAGAAGGGACACTGAAGCTTTCTTT	CASSAGRRRDTEAFF
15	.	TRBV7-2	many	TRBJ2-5	TGTGCCAGCAGCTTAAGGCCGATTCACCAAGAGACCCAGTACTTC	CASSLRPIHQETQYF
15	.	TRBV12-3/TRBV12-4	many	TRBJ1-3	TGTGCCAGCAGTTCTCAGGGGATCTCTGGAAACACCATATATTTT	CASSSQGISGNTIYF
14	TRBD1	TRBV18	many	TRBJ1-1	TGTGCCAGCTCAACACAGGGGACCGGCACTGAAGCTTTCTTT	CASSTQGTGTEAFF
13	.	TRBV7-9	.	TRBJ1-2	TGTGCCAGCAGCTCGAATGGGGGGGATGGCTACACCTTC	CASSSNGGDGYTF
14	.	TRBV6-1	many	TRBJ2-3	TGTGCCAGCATAGCGGTCCTCCTGGGGGAGACGCAGTATTTT	CASIAVLLGETQYF